The clone carrying this TCR beta chain was seen many times. What it recognizes is unknown. Axillary draining lymph nodes of breast cancer patients supplied the node samples. Germline CDR1 and CDR2: LNHDA and SQIVND (reference sequence). Trimming pared 3 bases from V and 0 bases from J, leaving 6 bases between. The CDR3 covers 14 residues. This entry is derived from a study of breast tumors, draining lymph nodes, adjacent tissues. Study observations and caveats: Tumor T cell lymph node origin was a supported hypothesis, not proven. Compared with lymph nodes, tumors were less diverse; compared with nontumor tissue, more. Most tumor T cells seemingly derive from lymph node, then expand in tumor. Luminal-like breast cancer showed significantly higher tumor–nontumor repertoire similarity than basal-like.

MiXCR, applied by TCRdb to the multiplex PCR reads, yields one record per CDR3 protein. Here the sample spans 250,000 or so distinct CDR3 sequences, roughly 31% being singletons. The rearrangement links TRBV19 to TRBJ1-5; D is ambiguous. The clonotype was recovered from a female donor with breast cancer. Some clones in this sample may be carry-over from other donors' samples. The sample was axillary lymph node tissue. CDR3 nucleotide sequence: TGTGCCAGTAGTATTCTATATAGCAATCAGCCCCAGCATTTT. Protein product: CASSILYSNQPQHF. Full variable domain (remainder filled in from reference TRBV19 and TRBJ1-5): DGGITQSPKYLFRKEGQNVTLSCEQNLNHDAMYWYRQDPGQGLRLIYYSQIVNDFQKGDIAEGYSVSREKKESFPLTVTSAQKNPTAFYLCASSILYSNQPQHFGDGTRLSIL.